This T cell receptor (beta chain) was retrieved from a study of T cell repertoires in cytomegalovirus infection. Each CDR3 protein gets one entry after TCRdb re-called the reads with MiXCR. Among some 150,000 distinct CDR3 sequences listed, under 8.5% were seen once. Germline V gene sequence: CDR1 DFQATT, CDR2 SNEGSKA (reference sequence). The CDR3 covers 16 residues. With 4 bases clipped from V and 5 bases from J, the junction kept 16 bases outside the gene matches. Points from the study as a whole: Cumulative frequency of public TCR beta families picked out carriers of CMV plus the relevant HLA. The study found HLA-C-restricted CMV-specific TCR beta clonotypes dominating the ex vivo response.

A few counts support this clonotype. The target antigen is unknown. The receptor comes from a human donor in good health (CMV status not recorded). Some clones in this sample may be carry-over from other donors' samples. The gene calls are TRBV20-1 and TRBJ2-5; 7 positions match TRBD2. The sequencing input was PBMCs. The CDR3 is CSAKPPWGEGPETQYF. CDR3 in DNA: TGCAGTGCTAAGCCCCCCTGGGGGGAGGGGCCCGAGACCCAGTACTTC.